These 15 T cell receptor beta chains were all obtained from the same sample, sequenced in a study of T cells in Graves' hyperthyroidism and ophthalmopathy. Template material for amplifying TCR beta CDR3 regions consisted of RNA transcripts. The HTBI primer set served for first-round RT-PCR of the TCR CDR3. TCRdb re-called the multiplex PCR reads through MiXCR, storing one row per CDR3 protein. The profile covers fewer than 750,000 distinct CDR3 sequences, with around 15% appearing a single time and around 4% taken by the ten largest. Sequenced: blood. The source is a woman aged 40 to 50 with Graves' ophthalmopathy.

Many counts were recorded for this clonotype. The chain carries TRBV18 and TRBJ2-5, with 7 positions matching TRBD2. The trim removed 3 bases at V and 5 bases at J, leaving 9 bases unmatched. Germline CDR1 is KGHSH and CDR2 is LQKENI. The CDR3 sequence is 15 residues long. CDR3 in amino acids: CASSPLEGLVETQYF. CDR3 nucleotide sequence: TGTGCCAGCTCACCTTTGGAAGGACTAGTCGAGACCCAGTACTTC.

This clonotype was seen a handful of times. The CDR3 DNA follows: TGCGCCAGCAGCCAAGAGGACGGAGATCAGCCCCAGCATTTT. Protein product: CASSQEDGDQPQHF. V gene TRBV4-1 combines with J gene TRBJ1-5; D uncertain. Trimming cost V 0 bases and J 5 bases, with 8 bases left between them. The CDR3 is 14 amino acids. Germline lookup yields CDR1 MGHRA and CDR2 YSYEKL.

The sample holds many counts of this clonotype. This rearrangement joins TRBV9 to TRBJ1-3; possible D gene TRBD1, 5 bases. Trimming shortened V by 4 bases and J by 0 bases, and 11 bases separated the two germline ends. CDR1 is SGDLS, CDR2 YYNGEE, per germline. The CDR3 sequence is 15 residues long. The CDR3 coding sequence is TGTGCCAGCAGCCCCGACAGTGCCTCTGGAAACACCATATATTTT. Its protein product is CASSPDSASGNTIYF.

This clonotype came up many times. The chain has TRBV20-1 and TRBJ2-5; 9 nucleotides align to TRBD1. The V segment lost 5 bases and the J segment 5 bases; nucleotides outside the gene matches: 12. This CDR3 has 15 amino acids. CDR1 is DFQATT and CDR2 is SNEGSKA in the germline V gene (reference sequence). CDR3 loop: CSAVGTGGDSETQYF. As DNA, the CDR3 is TGCAGTGCTGTTGGAACAGGGGGCGATTCGGAGACCCAGTACTTC.

This clonotype showed up many times. The rearrangement uses TRBV6-1 and TRBJ2-2; possibly TRBD1 or TRBD2 for D (5 bases each). V lost 8 bases, J lost 1 base, and 14 bases lay in between. Germline lookup yields CDR1 MNHNS and CDR2 SASEGT. The length of the CDR3 is 15 residues. The CDR3 sequence is CASGWGRGNTGELFF. For the CDR3, the DNA is TGTGCCAGCGGGTGGGGGAGAGGGAACACCGGGGAGCTGTTTTTT.

This clonotype was detected many times. The chain carries TRBV10-3 and TRBJ1-1; D possibly corresponds to TRBD1 (6 bases). V lost 2 bases to trimming and J lost 0 bases, with 13 bases between them. Looked up from germline, CDR1 is ENHRY and CDR2 is SYGVKD. The CDR3 totals 16 residues. The CDR3 here is CAISEGRGTMNTEAFF. The CDR3 bases are TGTGCCATCAGTGAGGGTAGGGGGACTATGAACACTGAAGCTTTCTTT.

This clonotype was counted at least ten times. The chain has TRBV7-3 and TRBJ2-2, with D unclear. This CDR3 has 14 amino acids. The V end lost 1 base, the J end lost 8 bases, and 11 bases lay between the germline ends. Per germline, CDR1 SGHTA and CDR2 FQGTGA. This chain's CDR3 is CASSLSRELGELFF. The CDR3, as DNA: TGTGCCAGCAGCTTAAGCAGAGAACTGGGGGAGCTGTTTTTT.

By share of the sample, this clonotype is medium-sized. Here the CDR3 DNA reads TGTGCCAGCAGTTTAGGCAGCTTCTATGGCTACACCTTC. This codes for CASSLGSFYGYTF. This chain connects TRBV28 to TRBJ1-2; D is uncertain. V was shortened by 2 bases and J by 4 bases, with 8 bases between the two germline ends. The CDR3 contains 13 residues. Germline V lookup: CDR1 MDHEN, CDR2 SYDVKM.

Many counts were recorded for this clonotype. The chain combines TRBV6-1 with TRBJ1-2; 7 nucleotides match TRBD1. In germline, CDR1 is MNHNS, CDR2 SASEGT. J lost 0 bases, V lost 6 bases, and 4 bases had no gene match. The CDR3 is 14 residues long. As DNA, the CDR3 is TGTGCCAGCAGGATGAGGGGGCCTAACTATGGCTACACCTTC. It encodes CASRMRGPNYGYTF.

The sample holds a few counts of this clonotype. This chain uses TRBV14 with TRBJ1-1; D uncertain. Trimming pared 0 bases from V and 4 bases from J, leaving 12 bases between. The CDR3 covers 15 residues. Per germline, CDR1 SGHDN and CDR2 FVKESK. CDR3 bases: TGTGCCAGCAGCCAAGATGAGACTCTCGGCACTGAAGCTTTCTTT. It specifies CASSQDETLGTEAFF. The entire variable domain, with the rest obtained from reference TRBV14 and TRBJ1-1, is as follows: EAGVTQFPSHSVIEKGQTVTLRCDPISGHDNLYWYRRVMGKEIKFLLHFVKESKQDESGMPNNRFLAERTGGTYSTLKVQPAELEDSGVYFCASSQDETLGTEAFFGQGTRLTVV.

Many counts were recorded for this clonotype. Because the CDR3's place on the DNA is in doubt, the DNA is left out and the CDR3 is given as listed by TCRdb. The chain joins TRBV6-5 to TRBJ1-2; TRBD1 reflects the table's D call only, with no check against the DNA. The CDR3 spans 14 residues, counting both ends. Germline V lookup: CDR1 MNHEY, CDR2 SVGAGI. The CDR3 spells CASSTSGQGPGYTF.

This clonotype is a singleton in its sample. The V and J genes are TRBV7-2 and TRBJ2-7, with 11 bases that match TRBD1. The CDR3 extends over 17 amino acids. The ends lost 0 bases at V and 2 bases at J; junction bases unmatched: 6. In germline, CDR1 is SGHTA, CDR2 FQGNSA. In DNA form, the CDR3 reads TGTGCCAGCAGCTTAGCAGGGACAGGGGGGGGGACCTACGAGCAGTACTTC. Amino acid sequence: CASSLAGTGGGTYEQYF.

This chain links TRBV7-9 with TRBJ2-5, with 10 bases fitting TRBD1. V trimming: 4 bases; J trimming: 3 bases; junction bases outside the gene matches: 5. The germline gives CDR1 SEHNR, CDR2 FQNEAQ (reference sequence). The CDR3 has 15 residues. The CDR3 nucleotides are TGTGCCAGCAGCTGGCTGGGACAGGGGAAAGAGACCCAGTACTTC. Protein: CASSWLGQGKETQYF. Full variable domain (remainder filled in from reference TRBV7-9 and TRBJ2-5): DTGVSQNPRHKITKRGQNVTFRCDPISEHNRLYWYRQTLGQGPEFLTYFQNEAQLEKSRLLSDRFSAERPKGSFSTLEIQRTEQGDSAMYLCASSWLGQGKETQYFGPGTRLLVL.

This clonotype was recorded a few times. The rearrangement uses TRBV27 and TRBJ2-7; a weak D match, TRBD2 (5 bases). The germline CDR1 and CDR2 sequences are MNHEY and SMNVEV (reference sequence). The V gene lost 5 bases and the J gene lost 2 bases, with 10 bases spanning the gap. This CDR3 has 13 amino acids. This chain's CDR3 is CASSGGWPYEQYF. As DNA, the CDR3 is TGTGCCAGCAGTGGAGGCTGGCCCTACGAGCAGTACTTC.

At least ten counts were recorded for this clonotype. J is TRBJ1-1 and V is TRBV29-1, with TRBD1 identical over 7 bases. J gave up 3 bases and V 3 bases, and 19 bases lay outside the gene matches. The CDR3 has 18 residues. CDR1 is SQVTM, CDR2 ANQGSEA, per germline. The CDR3 loop reads CSVDRPNPQGSWDTEAFF. The CDR3 DNA reads TGCAGCGTTGACAGGCCCAACCCACAGGGGAGCTGGGACACTGAAGCTTTCTTT.